The 21 T cell receptor beta chains in this list originate from one sample, sequenced in a study of CD8+ T cells in alopecia areata. Following extraction, RNA underwent reverse transcription to cDNA, which served as the sequencing template. Produced via immunoSEQ multiplex PCR; TCRdb's table is partial and in-frame only. The table records about 140,000 clones, 40% to 55% of them present only once. This specimen consisted of CD4+ T cells sorted from blood, obtained at week 0. Source of these receptors: a human donor with alopecia areata.

The table lists this clone with a few counts. V is TRBV29-1 and J is TRBJ2-1, with 9 nucleotides matching TRBD1. The CDR3 totals 14 residues. Germline V CDR1 and CDR2: SQVTM, ANQGSEA. The junction had 7 bases not matched to a gene; V was cut back by 6 bases and J by 4 bases. CDR3 sequence reads: CSVGRGTGYNEQFF. For the CDR3, the DNA is TGCAGCGTGGGGCGGGGGACAGGGTACAATGAGCAGTTCTTC.

The CDR3 bases are TGTGCCTGGAACCTAGACAGGGACTATGGCTACACCTTC. Protein sequence: CAWNLDRDYGYTF. The chain couples TRBV30 to TRBJ1-2; 7 bases are a match to TRBD1. The ends lost 4 bases at V and 3 bases at J; junction bases unmatched: 5. The CDR3 sequence is 13 residues long. Germline CDR1 GTSNPN, CDR2 SVGIG (reference sequence). The full variable domain, with the rest looked up from reference TRBV30 and TRBJ1-2, is SQTIHQWPATLVQPVGSPLSLECTVEGTSNPNLYWYRQAAGRGLQLLFYSVGIGQISSEVPQNLSASRPQDRQFILSSKKLLLSDSGFYLCAWNLDRDYGYTFGSGTRLTVV.

CDR3 region: CASSATSEGTDTQYF. The CDR3 nucleotides read TGTGCCAGCAGCGCAACCAGCGAAGGCACAGATACGCAGTATTTT. V is TRBV9 and J is TRBJ2-3, with D unclear. The V gene lost 3 bases and the J gene lost 1 base, with 12 bases spanning the gap. The CDR3 length is 15 residues. The germline CDR1 and CDR2 sequences are SGDLS and YYNGEE.

This chain connects TRBV2 to TRBJ1-4, with D possibly matching TRBD1 (6 bases). CDR3 length: 13 amino acids. Germline loops: CDR1 SNHLY, CDR2 FYNNEI. V gave up 7 bases and J gave up 1 base, with 7 bases separating them. The CDR3 bases are TGTGCCAGCATAGGGGGAACTAATGAAAAACTGTTTTTT. Translated: CASIGGTNEKLFF. Drawing the rest from reference TRBV2 and TRBJ1-4, the complete variable domain is EPEVTQTPSHQVTQMGQEVILRCVPISNHLYFYWYRQILGQKVEFLVSFYNNEISEKSEIFDDQFSVERPDGSNFTLKIRSTKLEDSAMYFCASIGGTNEKLFFGSGTQLSVL.

This CDR3 reads CSVEEGTGGAGANVLTF. CDR3 nucleotide sequence: TGCAGCGTTGAAGAAGGGACAGGGGGCGCTGGGGCCAACGTCCTGACTTTC. This rearrangement joins TRBV29-1 to TRBJ2-6, with TRBD1 matching 12 bases. Losses at the gene ends were 0 bases for V and 2 bases for J; bases not matched to a gene: 2. In germline, CDR1 is SQVTM, CDR2 ANQGSEA. The CDR3 sequence is 17 residues long.

This clone was observed a handful of times. The J gene is TRBJ1-1, the V gene TRBV4-1; D remains unclear. In germline, CDR1 is MGHRA, CDR2 YSYEKL. Trimming removed 0 bases at V and 4 bases at J, with 6 bases between. The CDR3 length is 13 residues. The CDR3 coding sequence is TGCGCCAGCAGCCAAGAATCCCTCACTGAAGCTTTCTTT. Its protein is CASSQESLTEAFF.

The chain uses TRBV4-1 and TRBJ2-3, with TRBD2 identical over 7 bases. The germline V gene encodes CDR1 MGHRA and CDR2 YSYEKL. The CDR3 extends over 16 amino acids. V lost 4 bases to trimming and J lost 1 base; unmatched junction nucleotides: 8. CDR3 DNA: TGCGCCAGCAGCCGACAAAGCGGGGCGGGCACAGATACGCAGTATTTT. This sequence encodes CASSRQSGAGTDTQYF.

Concerning this clone itself: The sample carries other DNA sequences with the same CDR3. V usage is TRBV29-1 and J usage is TRBJ2-1; weak D call: TRBD1 (5 bases). Germline V gene sequence: CDR1 SQVTM, CDR2 ANQGSEA. Trimming left V 6 bases short and J 6 bases short, with 12 bases between. The CDR3 loop spans 12 amino acids. CDR3 region: CSVLWGPNEQFF. As DNA, the CDR3 is TGCAGCGTACTCTGGGGCCCCAATGAGCAGTTCTTC.

This clone was picked up one time. The chain combines TRBV30 with TRBJ2-1; TRBD2 might be the D (5 bases). Looked up from germline, CDR1 is GTSNPN and CDR2 is SVGIG (reference sequence). Trimming left V 6 bases short and J 10 bases short, with 13 bases between. This CDR3 spans 11 amino acids. This CDR3 reads CACTRFLEQFF. Here the CDR3 DNA reads TGTGCCTGTACTAGGTTTCTCGAGCAGTTCTTC.

The chain is built from TRBV18 and TRBJ2-6; D is unclear. The CDR3 covers 17 residues. V lost 3 bases and J lost 0, with 12 bases in between. Germline V gives CDR1 KGHSH, CDR2 LQKENI. The CDR3 nucleotides are TGTGCCAGCTCACCGTGGCTTCAAAGCTCTGGGGCCAACGTCCTGACTTTC. It codes for CASSPWLQSSGANVLTF.

Here the CDR3 DNA reads TGTGCCAGCAGCCTAAAAACAGGGAATCAGCCCCAGCATTTT. Translation gives CASSLKTGNQPQHF. This rearrangement joins TRBV4-2 to TRBJ1-5, with a tentative D call TRBD1 (6 bases). The germline V gene has CDR1 LGHNA and CDR2 YNFKEQ. The CDR3 length is 14 residues. V gave up 4 bases and J gave up 4 bases, with 11 bases separating them.

V is TRBV29-1 and J is TRBJ1-1; 8 bases map to TRBD1. The CDR3 is 15 amino acids. With V trimmed by 4 bases and J by 0 bases, 7 bases remained unmatched. From germline, CDR1 is SQVTM and CDR2 ANQGSEA. CDR3 nucleotide sequence: TGCAGCGTTGTGCGACAGGGGTTCGTGAACACTGAAGCTTTCTTT. It specifies CSVVRQGFVNTEAFF.

The rearrangement joins TRBV29-1 to TRBJ1-2; TRBD1 matches 8 bases. This CDR3 is built from 13 residues. Germline-derived CDR1 and CDR2 are SQVTM and ANQGSEA. Trimming removed 6 bases from V and 3 bases from J; junction bases left unmatched: 6. The CDR3 bases are TGCAGCGTCACGGACAGGGTTGACTATGGCTACACCTTC. This sequence encodes CSVTDRVDYGYTF.

The J gene is TRBJ2-7, the V gene TRBV6-6; D might be TRBD2 (6 bases). V was pared by 4 bases and J by 4 bases, with 14 bases between. Germline V gene sequence: CDR1 MNHNY, CDR2 SVGAGI (reference sequence). The CDR3 extends over 14 amino acids. The CDR3 is CASSFGTEGYEQYF. CDR3 bases: TGTGCCAGCAGTTTCGGGACTGAGGGTTACGAGCAGTACTTC.

V and J are TRBV25-1 and TRBJ1-1; D gene ambiguous. V lost 4 bases and J 1 base, leaving 7 bases between the germline ends. Germline CDR1 MGHDK, CDR2 SYGVNS. The CDR3 has 13 amino acids. This CDR3 reads CASSAASNTEAFF. CDR3 nucleotides: TGTGCCAGCAGTGCTGCTTCGAACACTGAAGCTTTCTTT.

This chain joins TRBV5-1 and TRBJ1-1, with 7 bases lining up with TRBD1. Trimming took 4 bases from V and 5 from J; bases not matched to a gene: 11. The germline V gene has CDR1 SGHRS and CDR2 YFSETQ. The CDR3 is made up of 15 amino acids. CDR3 DNA sequence: TGCGCCAGCAGCGGGATAGGGGGCGAAGGGACTGAAGCTTTCTTT. It translates to CASSGIGGEGTEAFF. The whole variable domain, remainder taken from reference TRBV5-1 and TRBJ1-1, is KAGVTQTPRYLIKTRGQQVTLSCSPISGHRSVSWYQQTPGQGLQFLFEYFSETQRNKGNFPGRFSGRQFSNSRSEMNVSTLELGDSALYLCASSGIGGEGTEAFFGQGTRLTVV.

The V call is TRBV25-1, the J call TRBJ2-5; 8 positions match TRBD2. Germline V gene sequence: CDR1 MGHDK, CDR2 SYGVNS. The CDR3 contains 14 residues. V lost 3 bases and J lost 4; bases outside the gene matches: 4. The CDR3 DNA reads TGTGCCAGCAGTGATCGGGGGGGTGGAGAGACCCAGTACTTC. Translation: CASSDRGGGETQYF.

This chain joins TRBV5-1 and TRBJ2-3, with D uncertain. Germline CDR1 is SGHRS and CDR2 is YFSETQ. This CDR3 region has 13 residues. V lost 0 bases, J lost 4 bases, and 6 bases lay in between. DNA of the CDR3: TGCGCCAGCAGCTTGGCCCCGCCAGATACGCAGTATTTT. The encoded protein is CASSLAPPDTQYF.

DNA for the CDR3: TGTGCCAGCTCGCCGGGGACGGCCATACGCGGCTACACCTTC. Translated, it gives CASSPGTAIRGYTF. This chain joins TRBV18 and TRBJ1-2, with D perhaps matching TRBD1 (5 bases). Trimming left V 6 bases short and J 8 bases short, with 19 bases between. CDR3 length equals 14 residues. Looked up from germline, CDR1 is KGHSH and CDR2 is LQKENI.

V is TRBV7-9 and J is TRBJ1-2; weak D call: TRBD1 (6 bases). The germline gives CDR1 SEHNR, CDR2 FQNEAQ (reference sequence). Trimming stripped 1 base from V and 7 bases from J, with 13 bases between. This CDR3 comprises 14 residues. CDR3: CASSLGAGASGYTF. CDR3 DNA sequence: TGTGCCAGCAGCTTAGGTGCGGGGGCCAGTGGCTACACCTTC. The complete variable domain, with remaining parts taken from reference TRBV7-9 and TRBJ1-2, reads DTGVSQNPRHKITKRGQNVTFRCDPISEHNRLYWYRQTLGQGPEFLTYFQNEAQLEKSRLLSDRFSAERPKGSFSTLEIQRTEQGDSAMYLCASSLGAGASGYTFGSGTRLTVV.

J is TRBJ2-3 and V is TRBV29-1; 10 bases are shared with TRBD2. Germline trimming cut 6 bases from V and 4 bases from J; bases unmatched to any gene: 4. From germline, CDR1 is SQVTM and CDR2 ANQGSEA. CDR3 length: 13 amino acids. The CDR3 loop is CSVSSGSADTQYF. The DNA of the CDR3 is TGCAGCGTATCTAGCGGGAGCGCAGATACGCAGTATTTT.